This T cell receptor (beta chain) appears in the sequencing data of a study of blood T cell repertoires in COVID-19. The overall study: Sample material is recorded as cDNA or gDNA derived from T cells, B-cell-depleted T cells, or PBMCs.

CDR1 SGHNT and CDR2 YYREEE come from the germline V gene (reference sequence). Unmatched junction bases numbered 11, after V lost 4 bases and J lost 4 bases. The CDR3 loop spans 16 amino acids. Per the authors' pipeline: Estimation of nucleated cell counts was performed using reference gene primer amplification. Measured with immunoSEQ multiplex PCR; TCRdb has only the in-frame clones, and not every one. V, J and clone size were drawn from that table, and D and trimming were deduced from the DNA. Of around 50,000 clones in the sample, approximately 90% were seen once. The sequenced sample consisted of peripheral blood. This rearrangement joins TRBV5-4 to TRBJ2-5; 9 nucleotides match TRBD1. The sequence was collected from a man aged 50 to 60 with active COVID-19. CDR3 residues: CASSTTGTGIRETQYF. Here the CDR3 DNA reads TGTGCCAGCAGCACCACCGGGACAGGGATTCGAGAGACCCAGTACTTC. The full variable domain, with the rest looked up from reference TRBV5-4 and TRBJ2-5, is ETGVTQSPTHLIKTRGQQVTLRCSSQSGHNTVSWYQQALGQGPQFIFQYYREEENGRGNFPPRFSGLQFPNYSSELNVNALELDDSALYLCASSTTGTGIRETQYFGPGTRLLVL.